The clone carrying this T cell receptor (beta chain) has only one observation. Antigen specificity is unknown. Assay used: immunoSEQ multiplex PCR; TCRdb lists only in-frame clones, some missing. The table shows tens of thousands of clones, with approximately 85% occurring only once. The data were obtained in a study of T cell responses to AZD1222 COVID-19 vaccine. CDR1 is MNHNS, CDR2 SASEGT, per germline. V was cut by 2 bases and J by 5 bases, with 15 bases left in between. The length of the CDR3 is 15 residues. Whole-study results and caveats: Possibly, clonal diversity was underestimated; donors were largely white British and included more females.

The material sequenced was peripheral blood, taken 28 days after the second AZD1222 dose. The clonotype comes from an adult who received the AZD1222 COVID-19 vaccine. The chain joins TRBV6-1 to TRBJ2-5, with D possibly being TRBD2 (7 bases). In DNA, the CDR3 is TGTGCCAGCAGTGAACTTAGTGGGGGGGCCGAGACCCAGTACTTC. It translates to CASSELSGGAETQYF.